Sequencing of this TCR beta chain was carried out in a study of blood T cells in healthy people across ages (dated by TCRdb to 2014 to 2015). Regarding the study in general: Template switching captured roughly one uniquely barcoded TCR beta cDNA molecule per two T cells in model experiments. To track age-related changes in TCR beta repertoire diversity, the study relied on deep sequencing normalized with unique cDNA molecular identifiers. The donors were divided into four age groups: young (average roughly 15 years), middle-aged (roughly 42), aged (around 67) and long-lived (82). To avoid experimental bias, donors of different ages were distributed randomly across sequencing lanes. For two donors (one aged 18 to 30 and one aged 80 or older), the study analyzed two additional independent replicas of 1 million unique cDNA reads from the same blood draw. What the authors observed across the whole study: Estimates of total diversity based on one million sequenced T cells were considered lower bounds and underestimates. There was a strong correlation between observed TCR beta diversity and the percentage of naive T cells measured by flow cytometry. Compared with the aged group, more naive CD4+ T cells, fewer expanded clones and increased TCR diversity were shown by the long-lived group, suggesting age selection. Because profiling used bulk unsorted PBMCs, naive and antigen-experienced compartments could not be compared conclusively. Donor CMV infection status was unknown, potentially confounding age-related changes in expanded clonotypes. As age increased, observed TCR beta diversity per million T cells dropped in a roughly linear way, and a significant reduction was already evident by age around 41.

As concerns this clonotype: There is no known antigen for this receptor. No quality values exist for individual bases; no much larger clone is one base distant.

V is clipped by 0 bases and J by 2 bases, and the sequence between their germline boundaries is 9 bases long. The CDR3 runs 15 amino acids, cysteine and phenylalanine included. The retained sequence is limited to the CDR3, 45 bases, with the frame set at the first base. For CDR1 and CDR2, the germline V gene lists SGHNT and YENEEA. The roughly 39 donors, aged roughly 6 to 100 years, were systemically healthy Caucasian individuals from Russia. Ten milliliters of peripheral blood were drawn from each donor into EDTA-treated Vacutainer tubes. Ficoll-Paque density-gradient centrifugation was used to isolate PBMCs, with at least 7 million per sample. Total RNA, at least 5 micrograms per sample, was extracted from PBMCs with Trizol reagent. The percentages of naive CD45RAhigh/CD27high T cells were determined by flow cytometry on a PBMC aliquot from every donor. Libraries were prepared through 5' RACE. Sequenced using an Illumina HiSeq 2500. A second roughly 7 to 12 cycle PCR used a sample-barcoded 5' primer and a J-beta primer mix. A unique molecular identifier was introduced onto each TCR beta cDNA molecule by a template-switch 5' adaptor carrying 12 random nucleotides. At least 2.5 million CDR3-containing paired-end reads were obtained from each sample. First-strand cDNA synthesis was performed from all RNA using the Mint cDNA synthesis kit, with priming by a TRBC-specific oligonucleotide. Following uracil-DNA glycosylase treatment, a first 18-cycle PCR with universal primers M1SS and BC2_uni_R was performed on all cDNA. The study's own analysis went as follows. For normalization, 1 million high-quality reads, each with a distinct molecular identifier, were randomly selected from each sample. Reads with shared molecular identifiers were discarded instead of being binned into consensus sequences. MiTCR, with a Q25 quality threshold and the strictest error-elimination algorithm, was used for CDR3 identification, clonotype clustering and error correction. A nonparametric unseen species model using Euler transformation provided a lower-bound estimate of total TCR beta diversity. TCRdb reworked the public reads: Q25 trimming with fastp, MiXCR clone assembly, productive beta chains retained. Duplicate CDR3 protein sequences are folded into a single record with the most common DNA and genes. TCRdb, rather than the study authors, made the V and J calls. The sample data list 650,000 to 800,000 distinct CDR3 sequences, and approximately 44% of these were observed just once. The ten largest clones take up approximately 20% of the sample.

The rearranged chain carries TRBV11-3 and TRBJ2-3, with an unclear D gene assignment. The receptor was isolated from a man in his 60s in good health. The sample comprised blood. The CDR3: CASSLDARLTDTQYF. In nucleotides, the sequence is TGTGCCAGCAGCTTAGACGCGCGCCTCACAGATACGCAGTATTTT.